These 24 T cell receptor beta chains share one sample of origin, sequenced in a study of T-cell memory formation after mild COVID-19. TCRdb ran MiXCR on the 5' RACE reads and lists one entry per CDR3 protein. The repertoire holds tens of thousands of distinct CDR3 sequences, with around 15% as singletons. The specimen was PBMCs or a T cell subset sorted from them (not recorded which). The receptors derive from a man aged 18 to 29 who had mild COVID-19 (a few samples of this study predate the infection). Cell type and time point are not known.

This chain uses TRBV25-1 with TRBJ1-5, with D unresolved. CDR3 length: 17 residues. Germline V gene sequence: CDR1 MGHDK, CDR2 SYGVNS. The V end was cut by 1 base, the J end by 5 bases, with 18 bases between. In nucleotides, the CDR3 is TGTGCCAGCAGTGAATTAGACCTACAACTATATCATCAGCCCCAGCATTTT. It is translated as CASSELDLQLYHQPQHF.

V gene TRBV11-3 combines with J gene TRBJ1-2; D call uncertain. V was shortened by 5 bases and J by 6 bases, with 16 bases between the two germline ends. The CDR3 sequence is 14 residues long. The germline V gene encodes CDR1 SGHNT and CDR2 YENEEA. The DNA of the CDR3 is TGTGCCAGCAGCCGGCGGGAGGGAGGGAATGGCTACACCTTC. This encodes CASSRREGGNGYTF. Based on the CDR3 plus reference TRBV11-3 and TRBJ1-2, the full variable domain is EAGVVQSPRYKIIEKKQPVAFWCNPISGHNTLYWYLQNLGQGPELLIRYENEEAVDDSQLPKDRFSAERLKGVDSTLKIQPAELGDSAVYLCASSRREGGNGYTFGSGTRLTVV.

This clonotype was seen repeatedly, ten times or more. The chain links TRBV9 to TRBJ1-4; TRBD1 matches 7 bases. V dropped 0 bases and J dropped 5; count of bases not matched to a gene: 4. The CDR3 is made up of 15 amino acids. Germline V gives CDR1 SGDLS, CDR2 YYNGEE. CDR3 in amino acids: CASSVDGTVNEKLFF. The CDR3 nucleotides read TGTGCCAGCAGCGTAGATGGGACAGTCAATGAAAAACTGTTTTTT.

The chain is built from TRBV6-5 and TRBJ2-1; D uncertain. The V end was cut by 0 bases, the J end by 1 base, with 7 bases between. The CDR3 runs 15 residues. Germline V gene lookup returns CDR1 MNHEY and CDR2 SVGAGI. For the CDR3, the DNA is TGTGCCAGCAGTTACTCGGCAGCGTCCTACAATGAGCAGTTCTTC. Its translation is CASSYSAASYNEQFF.

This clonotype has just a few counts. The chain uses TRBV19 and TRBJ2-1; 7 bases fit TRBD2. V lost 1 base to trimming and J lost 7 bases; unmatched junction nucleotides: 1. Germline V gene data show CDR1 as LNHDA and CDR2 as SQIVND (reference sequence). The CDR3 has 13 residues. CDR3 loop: CASSIVLANEQFF. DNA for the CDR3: TGTGCCAGTAGTATAGTACTAGCGAATGAGCAGTTCTTC.

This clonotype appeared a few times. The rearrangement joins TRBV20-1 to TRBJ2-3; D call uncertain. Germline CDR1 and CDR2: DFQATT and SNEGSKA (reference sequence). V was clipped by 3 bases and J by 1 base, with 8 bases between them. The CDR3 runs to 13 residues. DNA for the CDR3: TGCAGTGCTAGGGGGTCCGGCACAGATACGCAGTATTTT. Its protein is CSARGSGTDTQYF.

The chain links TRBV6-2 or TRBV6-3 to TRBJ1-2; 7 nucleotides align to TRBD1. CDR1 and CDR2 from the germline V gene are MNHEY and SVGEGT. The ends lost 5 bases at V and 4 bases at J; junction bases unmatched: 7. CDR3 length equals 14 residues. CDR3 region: CASSPGQAIYGYTF. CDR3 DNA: TGTGCCAGCAGTCCCGGACAGGCGATCTATGGCTACACCTTC.

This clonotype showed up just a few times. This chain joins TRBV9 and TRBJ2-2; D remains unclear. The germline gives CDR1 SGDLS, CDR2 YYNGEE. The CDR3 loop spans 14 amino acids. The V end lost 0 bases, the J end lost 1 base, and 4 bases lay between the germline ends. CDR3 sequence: CASSVALNTGELFF. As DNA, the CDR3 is TGTGCCAGCAGCGTAGCTCTGAACACCGGGGAGCTGTTTTTT. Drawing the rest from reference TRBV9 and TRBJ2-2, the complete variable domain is DSGVTQTPKHLITATGQRVTLRCSPRSGDLSVYWYQQSLDQGLQFLIQYYNGEERAKGNILERFSAQQFPDLHSELNLSSLELGDSALYFCASSVALNTGELFFGEGSRLTVL.

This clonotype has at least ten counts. The CDR3 DNA is TGCAGTGGGGCTAGCGGGGACCCCTACGAGCAGTACTTC. Protein sequence: CSGASGDPYEQYF. The chain is built from TRBV20-1 and TRBJ2-7, with 9 positions matching TRBD2. Germline V gene lookup returns CDR1 DFQATT and CDR2 SNEGSKA (reference sequence). Trimming removed 7 bases from V and 2 bases from J; junction bases left unmatched: 6. The CDR3 has 13 residues.

As DNA, the CDR3 is TGCGCCAGCACCAGGACTAGCGGGGACTCTAAGGAGACCCAGTACTTC. Protein sequence: CASTRTSGDSKETQYF. The chain recombines TRBV5-1 with TRBJ2-5; 12 nucleotides match TRBD2. In germline, CDR1 is SGHRS, CDR2 YFSETQ. The V segment lost 6 bases and the J segment 5 bases; nucleotides outside the gene matches: 11. The CDR3 extends over 16 amino acids. Drawing the rest from reference TRBV5-1 and TRBJ2-5, the complete variable domain is KAGVTQTPRYLIKTRGQQVTLSCSPISGHRSVSWYQQTPGQGLQFLFEYFSETQRNKGNFPGRFSGRQFSNSRSEMNVSTLELGDSALYLCASTRTSGDSKETQYFGPGTRLLVL.

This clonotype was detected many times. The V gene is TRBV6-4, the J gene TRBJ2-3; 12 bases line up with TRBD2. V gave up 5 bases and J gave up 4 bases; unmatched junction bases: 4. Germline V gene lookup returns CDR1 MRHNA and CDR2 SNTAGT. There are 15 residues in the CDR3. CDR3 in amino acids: CASSSGLAGSDTQYF. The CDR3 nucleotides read TGTGCCAGCAGTTCAGGACTAGCGGGGTCAGATACGCAGTATTTT.

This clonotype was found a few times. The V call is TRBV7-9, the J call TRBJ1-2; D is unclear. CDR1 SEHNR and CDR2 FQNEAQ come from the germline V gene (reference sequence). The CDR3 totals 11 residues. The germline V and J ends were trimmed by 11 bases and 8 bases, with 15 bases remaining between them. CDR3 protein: CAGEASSGYTF. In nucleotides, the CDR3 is TGTGCCGGGGAAGCGTCGTCGGGCTACACCTTC.

CDR3 sequence (DNA): TGTGCCAGCAGCGTCGGACAGGGGAATGGGGCCAACGTCCTGACTTTC. Translating it yields CASSVGQGNGANVLTF. The genes are TRBV9 and TRBJ2-6; TRBD1 aligns across 9 bases. V shed 2 bases, J shed 3 bases, and the junction held 3 bases outside the gene matches. Germline V gene lookup returns CDR1 SGDLS and CDR2 YYNGEE. The CDR3 runs 16 residues.

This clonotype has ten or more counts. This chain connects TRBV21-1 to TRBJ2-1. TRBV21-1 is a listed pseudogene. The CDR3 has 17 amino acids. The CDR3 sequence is CASSKVWESCSYNEQFF. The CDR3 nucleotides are TGTGCCAGCAGCAAAGTGTGGGAAAGTTGCTCCTACAATGAGCAGTTCTTC.

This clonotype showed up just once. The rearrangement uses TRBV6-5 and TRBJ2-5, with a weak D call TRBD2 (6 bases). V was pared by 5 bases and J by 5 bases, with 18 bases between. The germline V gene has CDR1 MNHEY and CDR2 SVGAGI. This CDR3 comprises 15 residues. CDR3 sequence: CASSRPTSLGETQYF. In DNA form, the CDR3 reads TGTGCCAGCAGTCGCCCGACTAGTTTGGGGGAGACCCAGTACTTC.

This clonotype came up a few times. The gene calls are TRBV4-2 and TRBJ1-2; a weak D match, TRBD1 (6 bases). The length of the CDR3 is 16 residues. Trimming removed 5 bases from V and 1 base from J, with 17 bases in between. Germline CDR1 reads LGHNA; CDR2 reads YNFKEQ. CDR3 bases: TGTGCCAGCAGCGCTCTCCCGGGGGGCGATAACTATGGCTACACCTTC. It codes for CASSALPGGDNYGYTF.

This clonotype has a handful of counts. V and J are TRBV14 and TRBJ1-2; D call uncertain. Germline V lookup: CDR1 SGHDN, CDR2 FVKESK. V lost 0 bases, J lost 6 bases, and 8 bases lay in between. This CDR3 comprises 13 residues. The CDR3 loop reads CASSQDPSNGYTF. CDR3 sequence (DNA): TGTGCCAGCAGCCAAGATCCGTCTAATGGCTACACCTTC.

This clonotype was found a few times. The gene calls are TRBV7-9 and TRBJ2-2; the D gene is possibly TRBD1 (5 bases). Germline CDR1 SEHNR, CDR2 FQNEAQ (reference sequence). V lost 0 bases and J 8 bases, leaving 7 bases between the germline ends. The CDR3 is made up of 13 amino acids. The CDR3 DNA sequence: TGTGCCAGCAGCTTAGCGCGGACAGGGGAGCTGTTTTTT. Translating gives CASSLARTGELFF.

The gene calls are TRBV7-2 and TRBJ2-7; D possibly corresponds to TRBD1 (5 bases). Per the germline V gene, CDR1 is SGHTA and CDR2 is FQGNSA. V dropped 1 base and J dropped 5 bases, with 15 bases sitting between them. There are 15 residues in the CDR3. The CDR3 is CASSLEWGRAHEQYV. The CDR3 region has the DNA TGTGCCAGCAGCTTAGAGTGGGGCAGGGCCCACGAGCAGTACGTC.

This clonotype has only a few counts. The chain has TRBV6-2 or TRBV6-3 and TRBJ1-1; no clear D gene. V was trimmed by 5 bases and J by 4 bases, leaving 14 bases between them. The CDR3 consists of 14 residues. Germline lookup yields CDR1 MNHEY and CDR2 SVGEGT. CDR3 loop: CASSMDLGFTEAFF. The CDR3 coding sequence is TGTGCCAGCAGTATGGACCTGGGATTCACTGAAGCTTTCTTT.

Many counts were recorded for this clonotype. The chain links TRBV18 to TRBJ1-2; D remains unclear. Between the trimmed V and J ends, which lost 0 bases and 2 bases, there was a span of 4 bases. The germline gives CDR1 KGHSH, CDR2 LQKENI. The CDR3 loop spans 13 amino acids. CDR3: CASSPPQNYGYTF. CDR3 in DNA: TGTGCCAGCTCACCACCCCAGAACTATGGCTACACCTTC.

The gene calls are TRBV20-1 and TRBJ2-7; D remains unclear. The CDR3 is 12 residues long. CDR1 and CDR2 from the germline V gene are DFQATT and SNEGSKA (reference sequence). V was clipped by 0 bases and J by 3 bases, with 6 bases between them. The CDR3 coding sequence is TGCAGTGCTAGAGATATGGGCTACGAGCAGTACTTC. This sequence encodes CSARDMGYEQYF.

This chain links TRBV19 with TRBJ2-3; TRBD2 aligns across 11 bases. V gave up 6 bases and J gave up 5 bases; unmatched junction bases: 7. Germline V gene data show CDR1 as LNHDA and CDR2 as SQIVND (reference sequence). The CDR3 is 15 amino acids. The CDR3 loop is CASRQLAGERDTQYF. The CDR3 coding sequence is TGTGCCAGTAGGCAACTAGCGGGGGAGAGAGATACGCAGTATTTT.

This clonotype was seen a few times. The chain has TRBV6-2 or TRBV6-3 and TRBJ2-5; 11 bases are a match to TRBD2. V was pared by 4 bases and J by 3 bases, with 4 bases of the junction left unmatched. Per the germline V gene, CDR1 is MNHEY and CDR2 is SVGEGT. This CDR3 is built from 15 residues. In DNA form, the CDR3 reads TGTGCCAGCAGTTTTGGGACTAGCGGAAAAGAGACCCAGTACTTC. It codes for CASSFGTSGKETQYF.